A single sample gave rise to the 18 T cell receptor beta chains below, sequenced in a study of identical twins. TCRdb re-called the 5' RACE reads through MiXCR, storing one row per CDR3 protein. The sample has hundreds of thousands of distinct CDR3 sequences, less than 25% seen once. The same sample was also used in a study of T cells expressing NK-cell markers.

The source material was CD4+ T cells sorted from blood. These receptors originate from a woman aged 18-29 years in good health.

This chain connects TRBV28 to TRBJ2-4, with 9 bases aligning to TRBD1. Germline V gives CDR1 MDHEN, CDR2 SYDVKM. CDR3 length: 14 amino acids. J was trimmed by 3 bases and V by 7 bases; bases with no gene match: 4. CDR3 sequence: CASTTGGDKNIQYF. The CDR3 DNA sequence: TGTGCCAGCACCACAGGGGGCGACAAAAACATTCAGTACTTC.

The sample holds a few counts of this clonotype. The CDR3 DNA follows: TGCGCCAGCAGCTTGGAGCGGGACACAGATACGCAGTATTTT. This gives the protein CASSLERDTDTQYF. This chain joins TRBV5-1 and TRBJ2-3; the match to TRBD2 covers 7 bases. The length of the CDR3 is 14 residues. V dropped 0 bases and J dropped 2; count of bases not matched to a gene: 0. CDR1 and CDR2 (germline): SGHRS, YFSETQ.

The J gene is TRBJ1-1, the V gene TRBV5-1; D possibly corresponds to TRBD1 (5 bases). Per germline, CDR1 SGHRS and CDR2 YFSETQ. This CDR3 contains 15 residues. Trimming took 0 bases from V and 1 from J, leaving 10 bases between them. The CDR3 region has the DNA TGCGCCAGCAGCTTGGGCCTCGGGGGGAACACTGAAGCTTTCTTT. Translated, it gives CASSLGLGGNTEAFF.

The chain uses TRBV27 and TRBJ2-7, with D possibly being TRBD2 (6 bases). V gave up 5 bases and J gave up 4 bases, with 15 bases separating them. The CDR3 length is 14 residues. CDR1 and CDR2 (germline): MNHEY, SMNVEV (reference sequence). The CDR3 reads CASSLLDSGYEQYF. The CDR3, as DNA: TGTGCCAGCAGTCTCCTCGACAGCGGGTACGAGCAGTACTTC.

The chain recombines TRBV5-1 with TRBJ2-7, with D unresolved. Trimming took 1 base from V and 3 from J, leaving 8 bases between them. Germline lookup yields CDR1 SGHRS and CDR2 YFSETQ. The CDR3 runs to 13 residues. For the CDR3, the DNA is TGCGCCAGCAGCTTGACCAGGAACTACGAGCAGTACTTC. Protein product: CASSLTRNYEQYF.

The chain carries TRBV6-2 or TRBV6-3 and TRBJ1-2, with TRBD1 matching 7 bases. V shed 4 bases and J 8 bases; nucleotides not matched to a gene: 10. Germline V lookup: CDR1 MNHEY, CDR2 SVGEGT. This CDR3 is built from 14 residues. The CDR3 here is CASSSPTGAGGYTF. CDR3 bases: TGTGCCAGCAGTTCCCCAACAGGGGCTGGGGGCTACACCTTC.

The V and J genes are TRBV20-1 and TRBJ2-1, with TRBD2 matching over 10 bases. V trimming: 4 bases; J trimming: 7 bases; junction bases outside the gene matches: 7. The germline CDR1 and CDR2 sequences are DFQATT and SNEGSKA (reference sequence). This CDR3 is built from 14 residues. The CDR3 nucleotides read TGCAGTGCTACCGGGACTAGCGAAGGAAATGAGCAGTTCTTC. Its protein is CSATGTSEGNEQFF.

The V call is TRBV7-9, the J call TRBJ2-1, with a weak D call TRBD1 (5 bases). Trimming took off 1 base at V and 2 bases at J, with 12 bases between the two ends. Germline V gives CDR1 SEHNR, CDR2 FQNEAQ (reference sequence). The CDR3 is made up of 16 amino acids. CDR3 in DNA: TGTGCCAGCAGCTTAGGAACAGGCCTGACCTACAATGAGCAGTTCTTC. It is translated as CASSLGTGLTYNEQFF.

Comment on this clonotype: This clone may be a read error of a much larger clone one base away. This rearrangement joins TRBV20-1 to TRBJ2-5; D is undetermined. CDR3 size: 12 residues. Germline V CDR1 and CDR2: DFQATT, SNEGSKA (reference sequence). Trimming removed 0 bases from V and 1 base from J, with 3 bases in between. The CDR3 sequence: CSARDGQETQYF. As DNA, the CDR3 is TGCAGTGCTAGAGATGGCCAAGAGACCCAGTACTTC.

Written as DNA, the CDR3 is TGCGCCAGCAGGAGCGGCGGGAGCACCTACGAGCAGTACTTC. It is translated as CASRSGGSTYEQYF. V usage is TRBV5-1 and J usage is TRBJ2-7, with 7 bases aligning to TRBD2. The germline V gene encodes CDR1 SGHRS and CDR2 YFSETQ. This CDR3 is built from 14 residues. Trimming cost V 5 bases and J 2 bases; bases outside gene matches: 7.

This clonotype was detected only a few times. This rearrangement joins TRBV6-2 or TRBV6-3 to TRBJ2-3, with 7 nucleotides matching TRBD2. Per the germline V gene, CDR1 is MNHEY and CDR2 is SVGEGT. The ends lost 6 bases at V and 7 bases at J; junction bases unmatched: 13. The CDR3 sequence is 15 residues long. DNA of the CDR3: TGTGCCAGCAGCCCACTAGCGAACGTCGGGCATACGCAGTATTTT. The encoded protein is CASSPLANVGHTQYF.

The rearrangement uses TRBV20-1 and TRBJ2-1; maybe TRBD2 (5 bases). V gave up 3 bases and J gave up 7 bases, with 7 bases separating them. The CDR3 length is 11 residues. Germline-derived CDR1 and CDR2 are DFQATT and SNEGSKA (reference sequence). The CDR3: CSARDWNEQFF. As DNA, the CDR3 is TGCAGTGCTAGGGACTGGAATGAGCAGTTCTTC.

Only a few counts were recorded for this clonotype. This chain uses TRBV15 with TRBJ2-7, with D possibly called TRBD1 or TRBD2 (5 bases each). The germline gives CDR1 LNHNV, CDR2 YYDKDF (reference sequence). The CDR3 has 15 amino acids. The germline V and J ends were trimmed by 3 bases and 9 bases, with 21 bases remaining between them. The CDR3 nucleotides are TGTGCCACCAGCAGTGCCCCCGGGGCGAGTGCGGTGCAGTACTTC. It encodes CATSSAPGASAVQYF.

The V call is TRBV7-6, the J call TRBJ1-2; 7 positions agree with TRBD1. The germline V gene has CDR1 SGHVS and CDR2 FNYEAQ. The trim removed 5 bases at V and 4 bases at J, leaving 7 bases unmatched. The CDR3 covers 14 residues. The CDR3: CASSQGQGGYGYTF. CDR3 sequence (DNA): TGTGCCAGCAGCCAAGGCCAGGGGGGCTATGGCTACACCTTC.

This chain connects TRBV4-2 to TRBJ2-1, with 10 bases fitting TRBD2. Losses at the gene ends were 6 bases for V and 1 base for J; bases not matched to a gene: 6. This CDR3 contains 16 residues. Germline-derived CDR1 and CDR2 are LGHNA and YNFKEQ. The CDR3 here is CASSTIAGGSYNEQFF. CDR3 DNA sequence: TGTGCCAGCAGTACCATAGCGGGGGGATCCTACAATGAGCAGTTCTTC.

The rearrangement uses TRBV30 and TRBJ2-1, with TRBD2 matching over 9 bases. Per the germline V gene, CDR1 is GTSNPN and CDR2 is SVGIG (reference sequence). Losses at the gene ends were 8 bases for V and 7 bases for J; bases not matched to a gene: 12. This CDR3 contains 14 residues. CDR3 coding DNA: TGTGCCGGAGAGCTGGGACTAGCTAAGAATGAGCAGTTCTTC. It yields the protein CAGELGLAKNEQFF.

Turning to this clonotype: One end of the junction is discordant with germline, which a read error may explain. The chain carries TRBV10-3 and TRBJ1-1; D possibly corresponds to TRBD1 (6 bases). The CDR3 is 16 amino acids. Looked up from germline, CDR1 is ENHRY and CDR2 is SYGVKD. The CDR3 DNA sequence: TGTGCCATCAGCCGTGATACCGGGACAATGTCCTTCTCGGTTACTTTT. Translated, it gives CAISRDTGTMSFSVTF.

This clonotype was counted between two and nine times. This chain links TRBV5-1 with TRBJ2-7, with TRBD1 matching 7 bases. Germline CDR1 is SGHRS and CDR2 is YFSETQ. The V and J ends lost 4 bases and 5 bases, in that order; junction bases with no gene match: 6. The CDR3 is 13 residues long. The CDR3 is CASSPDRAHEQYF. In nucleotides, the CDR3 is TGCGCCAGCAGCCCCGACAGGGCGCACGAGCAGTACTTC. Full variable domain (outside the CDR3, taken from reference TRBV5-1 and TRBJ2-7): KAGVTQTPRYLIKTRGQQVTLSCSPISGHRSVSWYQQTPGQGLQFLFEYFSETQRNKGNFPGRFSGRQFSNSRSEMNVSTLELGDSALYLCASSPDRAHEQYFGPGTRLTVT.